This section outlines one T cell receptor (beta chain) sequence together with its context. This specimen comes from a study of cytomegalovirus exposure and HLA in healthy donors. Germline CDR1 reads SGHDN; CDR2 reads FVKESK. The CDR3 covers 18 residues. J lost 3 bases, V lost 0 bases, and 10 bases had no gene match. Amplification used 60 Vbeta primers and 13 Jbeta primers. The method was immunoSEQ multiplex PCR; TCRdb's version includes in-frame clones alone and lacks a portion of them. The table includes 55,000 to 65,000 clones, over 60% detected once. Sequencing input: PBMCs. The sequence was obtained from a man aged 25 to 45 in good health and CMV-seropositive. This chain uses TRBV14 with TRBJ1-4; 7 nucleotides line up with TRBD1. The CDR3 DNA reads as TGTGCCAGCAGCCAAGAGGGGACAGCCCTGCGGGCTAATGAAAAACTGTTTTTT. This encodes CASSQEGTALRANEKLFF.